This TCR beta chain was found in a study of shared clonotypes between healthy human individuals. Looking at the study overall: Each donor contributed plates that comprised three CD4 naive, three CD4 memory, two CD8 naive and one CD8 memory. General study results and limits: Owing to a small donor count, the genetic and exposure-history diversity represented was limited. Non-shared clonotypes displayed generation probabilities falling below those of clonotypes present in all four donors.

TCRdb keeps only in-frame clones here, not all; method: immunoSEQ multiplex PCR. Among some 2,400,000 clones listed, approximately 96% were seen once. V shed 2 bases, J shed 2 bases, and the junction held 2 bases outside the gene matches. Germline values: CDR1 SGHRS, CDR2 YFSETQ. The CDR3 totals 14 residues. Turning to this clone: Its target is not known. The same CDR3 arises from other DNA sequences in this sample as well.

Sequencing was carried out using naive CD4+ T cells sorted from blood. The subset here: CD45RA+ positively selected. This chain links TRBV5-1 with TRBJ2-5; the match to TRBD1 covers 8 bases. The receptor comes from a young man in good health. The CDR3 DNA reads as TGCGCCAGCAGCTTCCGGACAGGGCAAGAGACCCAGTACTTC. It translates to CASSFRTGQETQYF.